The sequence of this TCR beta chain was determined in a study of T cells in tuberculosis. Background on the study: In South Africa, adults with active tuberculosis were compared with IGRA-negative and latently infected IGRA-positive adolescents. Overall study results and limits: Smaller distances to GMM-specific TCRs suggested their expansion in active tuberculosis. Active tuberculosis patients had shorter CDR3-alpha; the beta difference was nonsignificant.

Latent tuberculosis screening used tuberculin skin test and IGRA at entry. Turning to this clone: Its specificity is unknown.

Method: immunoSEQ multiplex PCR; TCRdb's copy keeps in-frame clones and lacks some. The sample includes fewer than 30,000 clones, more than 85% of them seen just once. This TCR was sampled from a donor between 10 and 35 years old with latent tuberculosis or without tuberculosis infection. Sequencing was performed on PBMCs.

CDR3 sequence (DNA): TGTGCCAGTAGTATGGCCGGGACAGGGGGACTCTACGAGCAGTACTTC. Encoded protein: CASSMAGTGGLYEQYF. This chain joins TRBV19 and TRBJ2-7; TRBD1 aligns across 11 bases. The germline V gene has CDR1 LNHDA and CDR2 SQIVND (reference sequence). After removal of 3 bases from V and 3 bases from J, the junction contained 7 bases not matched to a gene. This CDR3 has 16 amino acids.